These 25 T cell receptor beta chains came from one sample sequenced in a study of Graves' ophthalmopathy and Graves' hyperthyroidism. The study amplified TCR beta CDR3 regions using RNA transcripts. HTBI primers primed a first-round RT-PCR, and a second-round multiplex PCR followed. TCRdb ran MiXCR on the multiplex PCR reads and lists one entry per CDR3 protein. This sample has 200,000 to 250,000 distinct CDR3 sequences; roughly 21% occur once, and the top ten carry about 40%. Sequenced: peripheral blood. These receptors all come from a woman aged 45-60 years with Graves' ophthalmopathy.

This clonotype has more than one count but fewer than ten. This rearrangement joins TRBV2 to TRBJ1-5; TRBD1 matches at 8 bases. Unmatched junction bases numbered 10, after V lost 5 bases and J lost 7 bases. The CDR3 is 15 amino acids. Germline V gene sequence: CDR1 SNHLY, CDR2 FYNNEI. The CDR3: CASSISGQGGQPQHF. The CDR3 DNA reads TGTGCCAGCAGTATATCCGGACAGGGCGGCCAGCCCCAGCATTTT.

This clonotype was counted many times. DNA of the CDR3: TGTGCCAGCAGTTCCACCCCTATGGACAGCTATGGCTACACCTTC. Amino acids: CASSSTPMDSYGYTF. The V call is TRBV12-3 or TRBV12-4, the J call TRBJ1-2; D might be TRBD1 (6 bases). With 4 bases removed from V and 4 bases from J, the gap between germline ends came to 16 bases. The length of the CDR3 is 15 residues.

This clonotype has ten or more counts. The chain carries TRBV12-3 or TRBV12-4 and TRBJ2-2, with TRBD2 identical over 7 bases. The CDR3 runs to 15 residues. Unmatched junction bases numbered 4, after V lost 6 bases and J lost 0 bases. In nucleotides, the CDR3 is TGTGCCAGCAGGGGGCTAGCGGCGAACACCGGGGAGCTGTTTTTT. Translation gives CASRGLAANTGELFF.

In this sample, this clonotype turned up a few times. A much more abundant neighbour one base away suggests this may be a read error. No conserved phenylalanine or tryptophan ends this CDR3, so it is likely a read error. J is TRBJ2-2 and V is TRBV7-8; TRBD2 aligns across 8 bases. The CDR3 is made up of 15 amino acids. CDR1 is SGHVS, CDR2 FQNEAQ, per germline. The trim removed 7 bases at V and 7 bases at J, leaving 11 bases unmatched. The CDR3 DNA sequence: TGTGCCAGCACCGATAAAAGACGGGGGGGCGGGGAGCTGTTTTCT. Translation: CASTDKRRGGGELFS.

V and J are TRBV20-1 and TRBJ2-7; D perhaps matches TRBD1 (6 bases). V lost 3 bases and J 6 bases, leaving 15 bases between the germline ends. There are 13 residues in the CDR3. In germline, CDR1 is DFQATT, CDR2 SNEGSKA (reference sequence). The CDR3 DNA reads TGCAGTGCTAGTACACAGGGATGGGGCGAGCAGTACTTC. Its protein product is CSASTQGWGEQYF.

The J gene is TRBJ1-6, the V gene TRBV20-1, with D possibly being TRBD1 (5 bases). The CDR3 consists of 16 residues. Germline V gene sequence: CDR1 DFQATT, CDR2 SNEGSKA (reference sequence). With 2 bases removed from V and 4 bases from J, the gap between germline ends came to 15 bases. CDR3 bases: TGCAGTGCTAGAATCATCGGGACCGAGTATAATTCACCCCTCCACTTT. Translation: CSARIIGTEYNSPLHF.

This clonotype was seen at least ten times. An end of the junction does not agree with germline; a read error may underlie this. The genes are TRBV6-5 and TRBJ2-6; D is unresolved. The germline V gene has CDR1 MNHEY and CDR2 SVGAGI. The CDR3 has 13 residues. Written as DNA, the CDR3 is TGTGCCAGCAGTGACTCTGGGGCCAACGTCCTGACTTTC. Protein product: CASSDSGANVLTF.

The gene calls are TRBV10-1 and TRBJ1-2, with TRBD1 matching over 10 bases. V shed 3 bases and J 4 bases; nucleotides not matched to a gene: 5. The CDR3 covers 15 residues. Looked up from germline, CDR1 is WNHNN and CDR2 is SYGVQD (reference sequence). CDR3 in amino acids: CASSDPGQGFYGYTF. CDR3 nucleotide sequence: TGCGCCAGCAGTGACCCGGGACAGGGGTTCTATGGCTACACCTTC.

At least ten counts were recorded for this clonotype. J is TRBJ1-1 and V is TRBV19, with a weak D call TRBD1 (5 bases). Per the germline V gene, CDR1 is LNHDA and CDR2 is SQIVND (reference sequence). The CDR3 covers 17 residues. Trimming shortened V by 4 bases and J by 0 bases, and 18 bases separated the two germline ends. The CDR3 loop is CASSSGEDGALNTEAFF. The DNA of the CDR3 is TGTGCCAGTAGTAGCGGGGAGGACGGGGCCTTGAACACTGAAGCTTTCTTT.

This clonotype was counted at least ten times. DNA of the CDR3: TGTGCCAGCTCACCTCAGACAGGAAGGGAGACCCAGTACTTC. This encodes CASSPQTGRETQYF. This chain connects TRBV18 to TRBJ2-5, with D perhaps matching TRBD1 (6 bases). V was shortened by 3 bases and J by 5 bases, with 13 bases between the two germline ends. Per germline, CDR1 KGHSH and CDR2 LQKENI. The CDR3 consists of 14 residues.

The table lists this clonotype with many counts. The chain employs TRBV20-1 and TRBJ1-2, with D perhaps TRBD1 (6 bases). Looked up from germline, CDR1 is DFQATT and CDR2 is SNEGSKA (reference sequence). V was cut by 5 bases and J by 8 bases, with 24 bases left in between. The CDR3 contains 15 residues. The CDR3 here is CSALKSAGGARGYTF. As DNA, the CDR3 is TGCAGTGCTCTTAAATCGGCGGGGGGCGCGAGGGGCTACACCTTC.

In its sample, this clonotype was seen many times. V usage is TRBV5-1 and J usage is TRBJ1-2; D is unclear. The germline CDR1 and CDR2 sequences are SGHRS and YFSETQ. CDR3 size: 14 residues. The ends were cut back, 0 bases at V and 1 base at J, with 7 bases in the middle. CDR3 DNA: TGCGCCAGCAGCTTGGCGCAGGTTAACTATGGCTACACCTTC. Its translation is CASSLAQVNYGYTF.

This clonotype showed up many times. V gene TRBV20-1 combines with J gene TRBJ2-7, with D possibly being TRBD1 or TRBD2 (5 bases each). V was clipped by 3 bases and J by 6 bases, with 21 bases between them. The CDR3 is made up of 15 amino acids. Germline loops: CDR1 DFQATT, CDR2 SNEGSKA (reference sequence). The chain's CDR3 is CSARGQGERFSEQYF. The CDR3 DNA reads TGCAGTGCTAGGGGTCAAGGGGAGAGATTTTCCGAGCAGTACTTC.

V and J are TRBV7-2 and TRBJ1-6, with D unclear. This CDR3 is 13 amino acids long. V lost 5 bases to trimming and J lost 13 bases, with 15 bases between them. Germline V gene lookup returns CDR1 SGHTA and CDR2 FQGNSA. The CDR3, as DNA: TGTGCCAGCAGCCCCACTCCCGGGGTGCCCCTCCACTTT. This translates into CASSPTPGVPLHF.

This clonotype was observed at least ten times. The rearrangement uses TRBV7-2 and TRBJ2-7; D is possibly TRBD1 or TRBD2 (5 bases each). Germline CDR1 and CDR2: SGHTA and FQGNSA. V lost 3 bases, J lost 7 bases, and 16 bases lay in between. The CDR3 runs to 14 residues. The CDR3 region is CASSLGLALREQYF. The CDR3 DNA reads TGTGCCAGCAGCTTGGGGCTAGCCTTGAGAGAGCAGTACTTC.

This clonotype appeared many times. This rearrangement joins TRBV2 to TRBJ2-7; 8 nucleotides match TRBD2. Germline V gene data show CDR1 as SNHLY and CDR2 as FYNNEI. CDR3 length: 14 residues. With V trimmed by 3 bases and J by 3 bases, 4 bases remained unmatched. CDR3 in amino acids: CASSDSLAGYEQYF. CDR3 sequence (DNA): TGTGCCAGCAGTGATAGTCTAGCGGGCTACGAGCAGTACTTC.

This clonotype was found many times. The rearrangement uses TRBV5-1 and TRBJ2-2; 9 bases match TRBD1. The V and J ends lost 3 bases and 6 bases, in that order; junction bases with no gene match: 6. CDR1 is SGHRS and CDR2 is YFSETQ in the germline V gene. CDR3 length equals 15 residues. This CDR3 reads CASSSGQGWAGELFF. The CDR3, as DNA: TGCGCCAGCAGCTCGGGACAGGGATGGGCCGGGGAGCTGTTTTTT. Combining the CDR3 with reference TRBV5-1 and TRBJ2-2 gives the whole variable domain KAGVTQTPRYLIKTRGQQVTLSCSPISGHRSVSWYQQTPGQGLQFLFEYFSETQRNKGNFPGRFSGRQFSNSRSEMNVSTLELGDSALYLCASSSGQGWAGELFFGEGSRLTVL.

The chain combines TRBV11-2 with TRBJ2-5; 14 bases are shared with TRBD2. Germline CDR1 is SGHAT and CDR2 is FQNNGV. The CDR3 is 16 amino acids. Losses at the gene ends were 4 bases for V and 6 bases for J; bases not matched to a gene: 7. This chain's CDR3 is CASSSPGLAGEKTQYF. The CDR3 DNA reads as TGTGCCAGCAGCTCCCCGGGACTAGCGGGAGAGAAGACCCAGTACTTC. The whole variable domain, filled in from reference TRBV11-2 and TRBJ2-5, reads EAGVAQSPRYKIIEKRQSVAFWCNPISGHATLYWYQQILGQGPKLLIQFQNNGVVDDSQLPKDRFSAERLKGVDSTLKIQPAKLEDSAVYLCASSSPGLAGEKTQYFGPGTRLLVL.

This clonotype was seen at least ten times. V is TRBV12-3 or TRBV12-4 and J is TRBJ1-1; D is undetermined. V was pared by 2 bases and J by 3 bases, with 10 bases between. The CDR3 extends over 14 amino acids. Written as DNA, the CDR3 is TGTGCCAGCAGTTTAAAGGGTTCCGACACTGAAGCTTTCTTT. Amino acid sequence: CASSLKGSDTEAFF.

This clonotype was picked up many times. The gene calls are TRBV12-5 and TRBJ1-5; D not certain. V was clipped by 10 bases and J by 2 bases, with 12 bases between them. The CDR3 runs to 13 residues. The V gene's germline CDR1 is LGHNT and CDR2 FRNRAP. The CDR3 DNA reads as TGTGCTACCTCTCCGTCGGGCAATCAGCCCCAGCATTTT. Its translation: CATSPSGNQPQHF. The full variable domain, with the rest looked up from reference TRBV12-5 and TRBJ1-5, is DARVTQTPRHKVTEMGQEVTMRCQPILGHNTVFWYRQTMMQGLELLAYFRNRAPLDDSGMPKDRFSAEMPDATLATLKIQPSEPRDSAVYFCATSPSGNQPQHFGDGTRLSIL.

Ten or more counts support this clonotype. The rearrangement uses TRBV20-1 and TRBJ2-7; 11 bases line up with TRBD1. Trimming cost V 0 bases and J 1 base; bases outside gene matches: 8. In germline, CDR1 is DFQATT, CDR2 SNEGSKA (reference sequence). This CDR3 is 17 amino acids long. The CDR3 is CSARDPAGTGGSYEQYF. For the CDR3, the DNA is TGCAGTGCTAGAGATCCAGCCGGGACAGGGGGGTCCTACGAGCAGTACTTC.

This clonotype came up many times. The chain employs TRBV15 and TRBJ1-2; TRBD1 is a possible D gene (6 bases). V was shortened by 3 bases and J by 6 bases, with 11 bases between the two germline ends. CDR1 and CDR2 from the germline V gene are LNHNV and YYDKDF (reference sequence). This CDR3 has 13 residues. CDR3 nucleotide sequence: TGTGCCACCAGCAGCAGGGACATCGATGGCTACACCTTC. Protein product: CATSSRDIDGYTF. Combining the CDR3 with reference TRBV15 and TRBJ1-2 gives the whole variable domain DAMVIQNPRYQVTQFGKPVTLSCSQTLNHNVMYWYQQKSSQAPKLLFHYYDKDFNNEADTPDNFQSRRPNTSFCFLDIRSPGLGDTAMYLCATSSRDIDGYTFGSGTRLTVV.

This clonotype was observed a few times. A read error may explain this, as a much larger clone is one base away. The rearrangement links TRBV20-1 to TRBJ1-5; possible D gene TRBD1, 6 bases. The CDR3 spans 16 residues. The germline CDR1 and CDR2 sequences are DFQATT and SNEGSKA (reference sequence). CDR3 nucleotide sequence: TGCAGTGCTAGAGCTTACAGGGAAAGTGGCAATCAGCCCCCGCATTTT. Translating gives CSARAYRESGNQPPHF.

This clonotype was seen more than once but under ten times. The rearrangement joins TRBV30 to TRBJ1-2; D unresolved. Deletions cut 0 bases from V and 8 bases from J, with 16 bases between. The CDR3 totals 14 residues. The germline CDR1 and CDR2 sequences are GTSNPN and SVGIG (reference sequence). The CDR3 loop is CAWSVLNGQSGYTF. CDR3 sequence (DNA): TGTGCCTGGAGTGTACTTAATGGGCAGTCGGGCTACACCTTC.

Ten or more counts support this clonotype. The rearrangement joins TRBV20-1 to TRBJ2-5; 11 bases map to TRBD2. Germline trimming cut 3 bases from V and 5 bases from J; bases unmatched to any gene: 8. This CDR3 is built from 15 residues. Germline values: CDR1 DFQATT, CDR2 SNEGSKA (reference sequence). The CDR3: CSASRPSGRLETQYF. The CDR3 nucleotides read TGCAGTGCTAGCCGCCCTAGCGGGAGGTTGGAGACCCAGTACTTC.